The clone carrying this T cell receptor beta chain was counted ten times or more. The antigen remains undetermined. This record belongs to a study of neurological immune-mediated disorders. Whole-study findings and limits: Subjects shared no identical expanded-clone CDR3 amino acid sequences, suggesting private TCR-beta repertoires in all groups. Multiple sclerosis, the disease with the least TCR clonal expansion, fell below healthy controls, whereas HTLV-1-associated myelopathy showed the most.

This CDR3 contains 14 residues. J gave up 8 bases and V 5 bases, and 8 bases lay outside the gene matches. By 5'RACE with 10-nucleotide random UMIs, the cDNA was made. TCRdb ran MiXCR on the 5' RACE reads and lists one entry per CDR3 protein. This table holds over 60,000 distinct CDR3 sequences, roughly 4.7% found once. The rearrangement links TRBV12-3 or TRBV12-4 to TRBJ1-4; 7 bases align to TRBD1. Sequencing input: PBMCs. The sequence was obtained from a woman between 25 and 40 years old with multiple sclerosis. The CDR3 DNA sequence: TGTGCCAGCAGTCGACAGGGAGTCGTAGAAAAACTGTTTTTT. Residues: CASSRQGVVEKLFF.